Listed here are 12 T cell receptor beta chains from one sample, sequenced in a study of cytomegalovirus exposure and HLA in healthy donors. Amplification used 60 Vbeta primers and 13 Jbeta primers. This table comes from immunoSEQ multiplex PCR, and its TCRdb copy is limited to in-frame clones, with some not included. This repertoire includes about 130,000 clones. Material: PBMCs. These receptors were collected from a woman aged 40-49 years in good health and CMV-seropositive.

V gene TRBV2 combines with J gene TRBJ2-7; 9 bases map to TRBD1. From germline, CDR1 is SNHLY and CDR2 FYNNEI. With V trimmed by 4 bases and J by 2 bases, 6 bases remained unmatched. The CDR3 is 15 amino acids. CDR3 region: CASSAGTGNPYEQYF. Written as DNA, the CDR3 is TGTGCCAGCAGTGCCGGGACAGGGAATCCCTACGAGCAGTACTTC.

Comment on this clone: Germline is not matched at one junction end, which may reflect a read error. V and J are TRBV7-7 and TRBJ1-3, with D hard to call. CDR3 size: 15 residues. Looked up from germline, CDR1 is SSHAT and CDR2 is FNYEAQ (reference sequence). The CDR3 here is CASSLGPDSGNTIYF. In DNA, the CDR3 is TGTGCTAGCAGCTTAGGTCCAGACTCTGGAAACACCATATATTTT. Complete variable domain (other parts from reference TRBV7-7 and TRBJ1-3): GAGVSQSPRYKVTKRGQDVTLRCDPISSHATLYWYQQALGQGPEFLTYFNYEAQPDKSGLPSDRFSAERPEGSISTLTIQRTEQRDSAMYRCASSLGPDSGNTIYFGEGSWLTVV.

A remark on this clone: Other DNA sequences in this sample translate to the same CDR3. The rearrangement uses TRBV10-3 and TRBJ2-3; tentative D call: TRBD2 (6 bases). Germline-derived CDR1 and CDR2 are ENHRY and SYGVKD. This CDR3 contains 16 residues. The germline V and J ends were trimmed by 6 bases and 0 bases, with 16 bases remaining between them. This chain's CDR3 is CAIRDISGTSTDTQYF. For the CDR3, the DNA is TGTGCCATCAGGGACATTAGCGGAACTAGCACAGATACGCAGTATTTT.

The chain uses TRBV19 and TRBJ2-2, with 12 positions matching TRBD2. The CDR3 spans 17 residues. Germline loops: CDR1 LNHDA, CDR2 SQIVND (reference sequence). Losses at the gene ends were 9 bases for V and 4 bases for J; bases not matched to a gene: 12. The CDR3 DNA follows: TGTGCCAGCTCGAAACCCGGACTAGCGGGACCCACCGGGGAGCTGTTTTTT. Translated, it gives CASSKPGLAGPTGELFF. The whole variable domain, remainder taken from reference TRBV19 and TRBJ2-2, is DGGITQSPKYLFRKEGQNVTLSCEQNLNHDAMYWYRQDPGQGLRLIYYSQIVNDFQKGDIAEGYSVSREKKESFPLTVTSAQKNPTAFYLCASSKPGLAGPTGELFFGEGSRLTVL.

The genes are TRBV6-4 and TRBJ1-2; 8 nucleotides match TRBD1. Germline-derived CDR1 and CDR2 are MRHNA and SNTAGT. The length of the CDR3 is 12 residues. Losses at the gene ends were 4 bases for V and 7 bases for J; bases not matched to a gene: 2. This chain's CDR3 is CASSGTGTGYTF. The CDR3, as DNA: TGTGCCAGCAGTGGGACAGGGACTGGCTACACCTTC.

The chain joins TRBV5-1 to TRBJ1-2; the match to TRBD1 covers 11 bases. The CDR3 sequence is 15 residues long. The V gene end was trimmed by 4 bases and the J gene end by 2 bases; junction bases not matched to a gene: 4. Per germline, CDR1 SGHRS and CDR2 YFSETQ. CDR3 DNA: TGCGCCAGCAGCGGCCGGGACAGGGGGAACTATGGCTACACCTTC. It specifies CASSGRDRGNYGYTF.

The rearrangement uses TRBV7-2 and TRBJ2-7; D not resolved. This CDR3 spans 14 amino acids. Germline V gene lookup returns CDR1 SGHTA and CDR2 FQGNSA. Deletions cut 5 bases from V and 2 bases from J, with 13 bases between. CDR3: CASSHAPRPYEQYF. The CDR3 DNA sequence: TGTGCCAGCAGCCACGCCCCCAGGCCCTACGAGCAGTACTTC.

The chain uses TRBV11-2 and TRBJ2-2, with a possible D match to TRBD2 (5 bases). Germline assignment: CDR1 SGHAT and CDR2 FQNNGV. Trimming shortened V by 5 bases and J by 2 bases, and 12 bases separated the two germline ends. The CDR3 runs to 15 residues. The CDR3: CASSTGMGNTGELFF. The CDR3 DNA is TGTGCCAGCAGCACCGGGATGGGTAACACCGGGGAGCTGTTTTTT. Variable domain in full (rest from reference TRBV11-2 and TRBJ2-2): EAGVAQSPRYKIIEKRQSVAFWCNPISGHATLYWYQQILGQGPKLLIQFQNNGVVDDSQLPKDRFSAERLKGVDSTLKIQPAKLEDSAVYLCASSTGMGNTGELFFGEGSRLTVL.

This rearrangement joins TRBV19 to TRBJ1-5; maybe TRBD1 (5 bases). The CDR3 has 16 amino acids. Germline values: CDR1 LNHDA, CDR2 SQIVND (reference sequence). V gave up 4 bases and J gave up 1 base, with 14 bases separating them. CDR3 protein: CASSNLGGNSNQPQHF. CDR3 in DNA: TGTGCCAGTAGTAACTTGGGGGGAAACAGCAATCAGCCCCAGCATTTT.

The CDR3 sequence: CASTPSPYRSDSNQPQHF. The DNA for the CDR3 is TGTGCCAGCACCCCCTCACCATACAGGTCGGATAGCAATCAGCCCCAGCATTTT. The V and J genes are TRBV28 and TRBJ1-5; a weak D match, TRBD1 (5 bases). Germline CDR1 MDHEN, CDR2 SYDVKM. Trimming removed 7 bases from V and 0 bases from J, with 22 bases in between. This CDR3 comprises 18 residues.

The V gene is TRBV30, the J gene TRBJ2-1; D is perhaps TRBD2 (5 bases). Germline V gene lookup returns CDR1 GTSNPN and CDR2 SVGIG (reference sequence). The CDR3 is 12 residues long. The V gene lost 2 bases and the J gene lost 7 bases, with 9 bases spanning the gap. The CDR3 DNA sequence: TGTGCCTGGAGTCTAAGCGGAAATGAGCAGTTCTTC. This translates into CAWSLSGNEQFF.

This chain links TRBV9 with TRBJ2-5; a weak D match, TRBD1 (5 bases). CDR3 length equals 14 residues. Germline loops: CDR1 SGDLS, CDR2 YYNGEE. The germline V and J ends were trimmed by 0 bases and 5 bases, with 11 bases remaining between them. The DNA for the CDR3 is TGTGCCAGCAGCGTAGATAAGGGGTGGGAGACCCAGTACTTC. It specifies CASSVDKGWETQYF.